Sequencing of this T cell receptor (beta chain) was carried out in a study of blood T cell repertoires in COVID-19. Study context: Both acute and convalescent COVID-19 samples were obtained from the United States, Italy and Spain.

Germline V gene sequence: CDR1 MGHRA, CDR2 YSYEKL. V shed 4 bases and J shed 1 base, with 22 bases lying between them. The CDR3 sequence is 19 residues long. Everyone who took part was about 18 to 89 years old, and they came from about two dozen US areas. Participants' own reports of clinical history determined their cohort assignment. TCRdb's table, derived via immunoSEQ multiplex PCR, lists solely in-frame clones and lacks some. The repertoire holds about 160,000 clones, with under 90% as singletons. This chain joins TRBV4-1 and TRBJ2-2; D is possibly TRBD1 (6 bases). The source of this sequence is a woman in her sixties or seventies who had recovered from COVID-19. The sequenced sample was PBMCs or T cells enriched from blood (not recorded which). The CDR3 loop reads CASSPGVLRRDRNTGELFF. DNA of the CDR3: TGCGCCAGCAGCCCAGGGGTCCTTCGTCGGGATAGGAACACCGGGGAGCTGTTTTTT.